This T cell receptor beta chain was obtained from a study of blood T cell repertoires in COVID-19. In the authors' workflow: Amplified reference gene primers provided the basis for estimating nucleated cell counts. Generated by immunoSEQ multiplex PCR, the TCRdb table keeps only in-frame clones and is missing some. The V and J calls and clone size were taken over from that table, and D and trimming were inferred from the DNA. The sample contains 150,000 to 200,000 clones, around 84% of which appear only once. This CDR3 is built from 14 residues. Trimming removed 0 bases from V and 5 bases from J, with 10 bases in between. Looked up from germline, CDR1 is LGHDT and CDR2 is YNNKEL (reference sequence).

Material for sequencing was peripheral blood. This receptor was obtained from a woman of 80 years or more with acute or convalescent COVID-19. This chain links TRBV3-1 (or the pseudogene TRBV3-2) with TRBJ1-1, with D possibly matching TRBD1 (5 bases). In DNA form, the CDR3 reads TGTGCCAGCAGCCAAGACCGGGGGGGGACTGAAGCTTTCTTT. Amino acids: CASSQDRGGTEAFF.